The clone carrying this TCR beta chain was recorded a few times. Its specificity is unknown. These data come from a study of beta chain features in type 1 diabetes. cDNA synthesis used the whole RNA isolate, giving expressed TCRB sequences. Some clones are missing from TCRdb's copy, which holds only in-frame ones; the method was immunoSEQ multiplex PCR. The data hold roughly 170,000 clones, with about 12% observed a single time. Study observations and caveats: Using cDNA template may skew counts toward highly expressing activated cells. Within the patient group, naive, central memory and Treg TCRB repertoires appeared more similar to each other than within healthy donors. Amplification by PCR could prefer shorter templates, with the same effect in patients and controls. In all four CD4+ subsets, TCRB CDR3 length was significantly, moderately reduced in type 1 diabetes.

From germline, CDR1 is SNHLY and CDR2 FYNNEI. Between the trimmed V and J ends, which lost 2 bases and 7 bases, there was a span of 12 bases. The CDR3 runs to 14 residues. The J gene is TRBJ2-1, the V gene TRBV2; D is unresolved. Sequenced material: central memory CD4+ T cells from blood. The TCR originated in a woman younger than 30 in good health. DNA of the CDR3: TGTGCCAGCAGTGAATCACGCGCCGGGAATGAGCAGTTCTTC. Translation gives CASSESRAGNEQFF.